This TCR beta chain was captured by sequencing in a study of T cells after yellow fever vaccination. Whole-study context: Low-cell-number fractions underwent preparation using SMART-Seq v4 Ultra Low Input. General study results and limits: The study re-detected most primary-vaccination clones after the booster (under 97% CD4, 85% to 90% CD8). One caveat is that FACS-sorted repertoires could contain abundant clonotypes contaminating from the bulk population.

Trimming stripped 3 bases from V and 0 bases from J, with 5 bases between. From germline, CDR1 is DFQATT and CDR2 SNEGSKA (reference sequence). CDR3 length: 13 amino acids. TCRdb fed the 5' RACE reads into MiXCR, producing one record per CDR3 protein. In the table there are approximately 510,000 distinct CDR3 sequences, roughly 22% of which are singletons. This clonotype was found a few times. Its antigen is currently unknown. The origin of this receptor is a young man who received the YFV17D yellow fever vaccine. The V and J genes are TRBV20-1 and TRBJ2-2; unclear D gene. The specimen comprised PBMCs, sampled roughly 20 days after the first yellow fever vaccination. CDR3 residues: CSASPPNTGELFF. CDR3 sequence (DNA): TGCAGTGCTAGCCCTCCGAACACCGGGGAGCTGTTTTTT.